The rows below give T cell receptor beta chains drawn from one sample of a study of cytomegalovirus exposure and HLA in healthy donors. The table came from immunoSEQ multiplex PCR; TCRdb's copy has only in-frame clones and leaves some out. The profile shows about 110,000 clones, 74% of them singletons. Sequenced material: PBMCs. The source of these receptors is a man between 25 and 39 years old in good health and CMV-seropositive. CDR3s include the opening cysteine and the closing phenylalanine or tryptophan. D genes are given only for firm matches.

TRBV19,-,CASSIRGKNTGELFF
TRBV10-3,-,CAISGVGGEQYF
TRBV7-2,TRBD2,CASTYTRTSGDSYNEQFF
TRBV9,-,CASSVGPGRAGNTIYF
TRBV6-5,TRBD2,CASRAGGAGEQYF
TRBV7-6,TRBD2,CASSSGLAGGYNEQFF
TRBV7-6,TRBD1,CASSLVQGDTDTQYF
TRBV9,TRBD1,CASSAGQGSASPLHF
TRBV2,TRBD1,CASSGTGPNQPQHF
TRBV21-1,-,CASSILSGDRENEQFF